The source of this T cell receptor beta chain is a study of T cell responses to AZD1222 COVID-19 vaccine. Whole-study context: Timing groups of about 4 and about 12 weeks for second doses were pooled. General study results and limits: Among AZD1222 vaccinees, only five or six were seropositive at baseline. Donors were chiefly white British, with a greater number of females, and clonal diversity was perhaps underestimated. Spike-specific TCR breadth and depth rose after two AZD1222 doses.

CDR3 size: 16 residues. V was pared by 3 bases and J by 2 bases, with 7 bases of the junction left unmatched. Germline CDR1 reads SGHDN; CDR2 reads FVKESK. This clone was recorded at least ten times. What it binds is unknown. TCRdb's copy holds only in-frame clones and misses some; the assay was immunoSEQ multiplex PCR. Of about 73,000 clones detected, 88% appear once; the ten largest clones hold around 19%. This TCR came from an adult in good health. The chain joins TRBV14 to TRBJ2-4; 7 positions agree with TRBD1. Sample: peripheral blood, taken on day 0 of AZD1222 vaccination. CDR3 amino acids: CASSHSTGRSKNIQYF. In DNA form, the CDR3 reads TGTGCCAGCAGCCACTCGACAGGGAGATCCAAAAACATTCAGTACTTC.